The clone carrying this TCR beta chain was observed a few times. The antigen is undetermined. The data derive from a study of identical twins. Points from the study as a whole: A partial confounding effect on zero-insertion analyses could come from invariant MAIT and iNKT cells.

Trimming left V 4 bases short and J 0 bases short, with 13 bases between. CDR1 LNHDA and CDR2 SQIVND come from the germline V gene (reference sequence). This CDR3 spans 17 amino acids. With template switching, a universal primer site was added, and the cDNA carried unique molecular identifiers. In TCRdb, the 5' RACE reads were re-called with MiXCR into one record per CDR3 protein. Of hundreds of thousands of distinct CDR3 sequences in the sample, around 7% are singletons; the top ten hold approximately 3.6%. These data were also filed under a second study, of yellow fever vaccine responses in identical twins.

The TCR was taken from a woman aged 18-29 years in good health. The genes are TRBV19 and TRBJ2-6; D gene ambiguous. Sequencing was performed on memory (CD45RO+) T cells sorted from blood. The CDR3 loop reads CASSTTPRGSGANVLTF. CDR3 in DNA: TGTGCCAGTAGTACTACCCCCCGAGGCTCTGGGGCCAACGTCCTGACTTTC.